Detailed here is one T cell receptor beta chain. The specificity of this receptor is unknown. No quality values exist for individual bases; no much larger clone is one base distant. This entry comes from a study of blood T cell repertoires in COVID-19 (dated by TCRdb to about 2020). General notes on the study: Collaborator samples came from the United States, Italy and Spain and covered acute and convalescent phases of COVID-19. The material from the prospective study consisted of cDNA or gDNA derived from T cells, B-cell-depleted T cells, or PBMCs. Deeply sampled blood TCRbeta repertoires from subjects exposed to, actively infected with, or recovered from COVID-19 were included in the dataset. The repertoires were made available in a free public database intended to serve as a resource for research on the immune response to SARS-CoV-2. The samples were drawn from two sources: the first 160 participants of the ongoing ImmuneRACE study, and fewer than 1,500 subjects contributed by 6 global collaborators. Nearly every sample came with metadata listing a de-identified subject ID, COVID-19 status, age in years and sex. Where available, HLA class I and class II types were taken from metadata supplied by the sample provider and were not determined by assay-based typing.

The collaborating institutions used their own protocols to collect whole blood in K2EDTA tubes. For TCRbeta analysis, collaborators shipped samples in one of three forms: frozen whole blood, isolated PBMCs, or DNA extracted from either of those sample types. The germline ends are 14 bases apart after V is trimmed by 1 base and J by 14 bases. The CDR3 contains 12 residues, cysteine and phenylalanine counted. This entry keeps only the CDR3 DNA: 36 bases, framed from base 1. CDR1 and CDR2, per the germline V gene, are SGHNT and YENEEA. TCRbeta CDR3 regions were amplified from genomic DNA using the immunoSEQ Assay, a bias-controlled multiplex PCR. Under the source paper's analysis protocol: The number of nucleated cells in each sample was estimated by amplification of reference gene primers within the assay. To quantify the absolute abundance of each unique TCRbeta CDR3 rearrangement, sequence reads were collapsed and filtered. For each sample, productive Simpson clonality was calculated as the square root of Simpson's diversity index over productive rearrangements. The table comes from immuneACCESS by way of TCRdb, which keeps in-frame sequences with V and J called. Part of the clones is missing from these tables; in studies checked, under half for an unresolved V gene and the rest for unknown reasons. That table is the source of V, J and clone size, and D and trimming were worked out from the DNA. For this sample there are roughly 88,000 clones; around 90% appear just once. The ten largest clones represent 3% to 4.5% of the sample.

General findings and caveats noted by the study authors: Clinical and demographic metadata were provided uncurated, with the amount varying by source and participant.

The sequence derives from a woman aged 45 to 65 in a cohort sampled during active COVID-19. The specimen sequenced was peripheral blood. This chain joins TRBV11-3 to TRBJ1-2; a tentative D call is TRBD1 (5 bases match). The DNA sequence reads TGTGCCAGCAGCTTAGGGGCAGGGCCAAGGACCTTC. Its coded protein is CASSLGAGPRTF.